Listed below are T cell receptor beta chains from one sample, sequenced in a study of cytomegalovirus exposure and HLA in healthy donors. Measured with immunoSEQ multiplex PCR; TCRdb has only the in-frame clones, and not every one. The sample holds roughly 140,000 clones, 82% seen once. Sequences were obtained from PBMCs. Receptors originate from a male donor in good health and CMV-seronegative. The CDR3 runs from the conserved cysteine through the conserved F or W. Fields, in order: J gene, V gene, CDR3 protein.

TRBJ2-2 TRBV5-6 CASRTGTANTGELFF
TRBJ2-7 TRBV18 CASSPWTETYEQYF
TRBJ2-7 TRBV27 CASCGTSSPWEQYF
TRBJ2-5 TRBV15 CATSRRTGREEQYF
TRBJ2-7 TRBV5-4 CASSLDRDTYEQYF
TRBJ1-2 TRBV6-5 CASSQGAQDYGYTF
TRBJ1-5 TRBV28 CASREGGYQPQHF
TRBJ1-4 TRBV5-6 CASSWGQGSEKLFF
TRBJ1-4 TRBV11-2 CASSLSGGLFATNEKLFF
TRBJ1-2 TRBV20-1 CSARGFDGYTF
TRBJ2-7 TRBV28 CASSWDRGYEQYF
TRBJ2-5 TRBV19 CASSWTDTQETQYF
TRBJ2-1 TRBV7-9 CASSLPGDIYNEQFF
TRBJ2-7 TRBV9 CASSAEGAGYGQYF
TRBJ2-3 TRBV7-2 CASSTQTRLADSDTQYF
TRBJ2-7 TRBV6-5 CASYPGGTNNEQYF
TRBJ1-1 TRBV6-6 CASSSGAEGGFTEAFF
TRBJ2-3 TRBV28 CASSLTSGGSSPTDTQYF
TRBJ2-1 TRBV5-4 CASSLRETEQFF
TRBJ1-5 TRBV7-8 CASSPGLPAEPQHF
TRBJ2-7 TRBV9 CASSGAGGSGYEQYF
TRBJ2-5 TRBV7-9 CASSLTGMSQETQYF
TRBJ2-7 TRBV4-3 CASSWRGTYEQYF